This is a list of T cell receptor beta chains from one sample in a study of response to subunit inactivated influenza vaccine. MiXCR, applied by TCRdb to the RT-PCR reads, yields one record per CDR3 protein. The sample yields about 530,000 distinct CDR3 sequences, 10% to 15% seen once. The specimen comprised PBMCs from blood, sampled on the day of vaccination. The receptors come from a man between 45 and 60 years old who received an inactivated influenza vaccine. Each CDR3 is given with its conserved first and last residue. A D gene is named only where the DNA matches it firmly. Size is omitted from some rows. Given values are once, few, many or a class for expanded clones.

TRBV15	TRBJ1-4	.	TRBD1	CATSRGTGAEKLFF	TGTGCCACCAGCAGAGGGACAGGGGCGGAAAAACTGTTTTTT
TRBV6-1	TRBJ2-3	.	.	CASSLPRDTQYF	TGTGCCAGCAGCCTACCGAGGGATACGCAGTATTTT
TRBV29-1	TRBJ2-5	.	.	CSVDQVDETQYF	TGCAGCGTTGATCAAGTGGATGAGACCCAGTACTTC
TRBV7-9	TRBJ2-7	.	TRBD1	CASRRLRGLPYEQYF	TGTGCCAGCCGACGCCTCAGGGGGCTACCCTACGAGCAGTACTTC
TRBV20-1	TRBJ1-6	many	.	CSAETGLNSPLHF	TGCAGTGCCGAGACGGGTCTTAATTCACCCCTCCACTTT
TRBV6-6	TRBJ1-2	.	.	CASNNLGTYGYTF	TGTGCCAGCAACAACCTAGGGACGTATGGCTACACCTTC
TRBV7-2	TRBJ1-5	few	.	CASSLSGFGNQPQHF	TGTGCCAGCAGCTTATCAGGGTTCGGGAATCAGCCCCAGCATTTT
TRBV7-3	TRBJ2-7	.	TRBD1	CASSPDRGLASYEQYF	TGTGCCAGCAGTCCGGACAGGGGTTTGGCCTCGTACGAGCAGTACTTC
TRBV7-2	TRBJ2-7	many	.	CASESSYEQYF	TGTGCCAGTGAAAGCTCCTACGAGCAGTACTTC
TRBV12-3/TRBV12-4	TRBJ2-5	many	.	CASSDPGETQYF	TGTGCCAGCAGTGACCCAGGGGAGACCCAGTACTTC
TRBV15	TRBJ2-5	many	.	CATSGRGGMETQYF	TGTGCCACCAGCGGAAGGGGCGGGATGGAGACCCAGTACTTC
TRBV2	TRBJ2-1	few	.	CASSALVWEAYNEQFF	TGTGCCAGCAGTGCGTTGGTTTGGGAGGCCTACAATGAGCAGTTCTTC
TRBV13	TRBJ2-7	few	TRBD1	CASSVRSTGFPYEQYF	TGTGCCAGCAGCGTACGGTCGACAGGGTTCCCCTACGAGCAGTACTTC
TRBV19	TRBJ2-3	few	.	CASSTPGADTQYF	TGTGCCAGTAGTACGCCGGGGGCAGATACGCAGTATTTT
TRBV2	TRBJ1-1	.	TRBD1	CASAVQGAWDTEAFF	TGTGCCAGCGCCGTACAGGGGGCTTGGGACACTGAAGCTTTCTTT
TRBV4-3	TRBJ2-5	.	TRBD2	CASSQDNPAGGQETQYF	TGCGCCAGCAGCCAAGATAACCCAGCGGGGGGGCAAGAGACCCAGTACTTC
TRBV6-5	TRBJ2-3	.	.	CASSYQPGGDTQYF	TGTGCCAGCAGTTACCAACCCGGGGGAGATACGCAGTATTTT
TRBV5-6	TRBJ2-2	few	TRBD1	CASSLVDRDTGELFF	TGTGCCAGCAGCTTGGTGGACAGGGACACCGGGGAGCTGTTTTTT
TRBV5-1	TRBJ1-2	many	.	CASSPRAGDGYTF	TGCGCCAGCAGCCCCCGAGCAGGGGATGGCTACACCTTC
TRBV12-3/TRBV12-4	TRBJ2-7	many	.	CASSLVRGYEQYF	TGTGCCAGCAGCTTAGTAAGGGGTTACGAGCAGTACTTC
TRBV5-1	TRBJ2-3	.	.	CASSLAIVDTQYF	TGCGCCAGCAGCTTGGCGATCGTTGATACGCAGTATTTT
TRBV11-3	TRBJ2-1	few	.	CASSLRIGSYNEQFF	TGTGCCAGCAGCTTACGGATAGGTTCCTACAATGAGCAGTTCTTC
TRBV4-2	TRBJ2-3	.	TRBD1	CASSQGDRGQDTQYF	TGTGCCAGCAGCCAAGGGGACAGGGGGCAAGATACGCAGTATTTT
TRBV29-1	TRBJ2-3	few	.	CSVVKGTQYF	TGCAGCGTTGTTAAGGGGACGCAGTATTTT
TRBV18	TRBJ1-4	once	.	CASSPRTGEKLFF	TGTGCCAGCTCACCCCGGACGGGCGAAAAACTGTTTTTT
TRBV5-1	TRBJ2-4	.	.	CASRPDRLMNIQYF	TGCGCCAGCAGACCCGACAGGTTAATGAACATTCAGTACTTC
TRBV12-3/TRBV12-4	TRBJ2-7	many	.	CASSPRLVFSYEQYF	TGTGCCAGCAGTCCCCGACTAGTATTTTCCTACGAGCAGTACTTC
TRBV5-1	TRBJ2-3	many	.	CASRPREGDTQYF	TGCGCCAGCAGACCACGCGAAGGGGATACGCAGTATTTT
TRBV27	TRBJ2-1	few	TRBD1	CASSFPRTGGYEQFF	TGTGCCAGCAGTTTTCCGAGGACAGGGGGCTATGAGCAGTTCTTC
TRBV7-8	TRBJ2-1	.	TRBD1	CASSPRGDRGRYEQFF	TGTGCCAGCAGCCCCAGGGGGGACAGGGGAAGGTATGAGCAGTTCTTC
TRBV20-1	TRBJ2-3	.	TRBD2	CSALSPSGGPTDTQYF	TGCAGTGCCCTAAGCCCCAGCGGGGGACCCACAGATACGCAGTATTTT
TRBV30	TRBJ1-6	.	.	CAWSPLVPPTLHF	TGTGCCTGGAGTCCCCTTGTACCGCCAACCCTCCACTTT
TRBV12-3/TRBV12-4	TRBJ2-1	.	TRBD2	CASTIRTSGGEQFF	TGTGCCAGCACTATCCGGACTAGCGGGGGAGAGCAGTTCTTC
TRBV12-3/TRBV12-4	TRBJ2-1	few	.	CASSPGRGTYNEQFF	TGTGCCAGCAGCCCGGGGAGGGGGACCTACAATGAGCAGTTCTTC
TRBV20-1	TRBJ2-5	.	.	CSAPARTSFMETQYF	TGCAGTGCTCCGGCCCGGACATCATTCATGGAGACCCAGTACTTC
TRBV3-1	TRBJ2-1	.	.	CASSRPRQAVDEQFF	TGTGCCAGCAGCCGTCCGAGGCAGGCGGTGGATGAGCAGTTCTTC
TRBV5-1	TRBJ2-1	many	TRBD2	CASGGGNDNEQFF	TGCGCCAGCGGGGGGGGGAACGACAATGAGCAGTTCTTC
TRBV5-1	TRBJ2-5	.	TRBD2	CASSLVRLAGSETQYF	TGCGCCAGCAGCTTGGTCCGACTAGCGGGATCGGAGACCCAGTACTTC
TRBV5-1	TRBJ2-4	.	.	CASSTGQPGENIQYF	TGCGCCAGCAGCACCGGACAACCCGGGGAAAACATTCAGTACTTC
TRBV5-1	TRBJ2-5	many	TRBD2	CASRPSGPQETQYF	TGCGCCAGCAGACCTAGCGGACCTCAAGAGACCCAGTACTTC
TRBV5-1	TRBJ1-6	.	TRBD1	CASSLELTGSASPLHF	TGCGCCAGCAGCTTGGAACTGACAGGGTCAGCTTCACCCCTCCACTTT
TRBV30	TRBJ2-5	few	TRBD2	CAWSSLGLAGETQYF	TGTGCCTGGAGTTCTCTCGGACTAGCTGGGGAGACCCAGTACTTC
TRBV5-1	TRBJ2-5	few	TRBD2	CASSSTTGLAGQETQYF	TGCGCCAGCAGCTCCACTACGGGACTAGCGGGACAAGAGACCCAGTACTTC
TRBV7-2	TRBJ2-5	.	TRBD1	CASSTQQGAGTQYF	TGTGCCAGCAGCACCCAACAGGGGGCCGGGACCCAGTACTTC
TRBV6-2/TRBV6-3	TRBJ2-1	.	TRBD1	CASVSPGQAYNEQFF	TGTGCCAGCGTCTCTCCGGGACAGGCCTACAATGAGCAGTTCTTC
TRBV20-1	TRBJ2-2	.	.	CSARDNRNTGELFF	TGCAGTGCTAGAGATAATAGGAACACCGGGGAGCTGTTTTTT
TRBV5-1	TRBJ2-1	.	.	CASSFSNSYNEQFF	TGCGCCAGCAGCTTCAGTAACTCCTACAATGAGCAGTTCTTC
TRBV4-2	TRBJ2-2	few	.	CASRISGQATGELFF	TGTGCCAGCAGGATCTCAGGACAAGCCACCGGGGAGCTGTTTTTT
TRBV10-2	TRBJ2-3	.	.	CATLLPQSTDTQYF	TGCGCCACCCTTCTACCACAGAGCACAGATACGCAGTATTTT
TRBV20-1	TRBJ2-3	few	.	CSVGSKDTQYF	TGCAGTGTCGGGAGTAAGGATACGCAGTATTTT
TRBV7-2	TRBJ2-3	.	.	CASSSWFSGTDTQCF	TGTGCCAGCAGCTCCTGGTTTTCCGGCACAGATACGCAGTGTTTT
TRBV20-1	TRBJ2-2	.	TRBD2	CSAIERGMTYTGELFF	TGCAGTGCTATCGAGCGGGGGATGACCTACACCGGGGAGCTGTTTTTT